This TCR beta chain comes out of a study of T-cell memory formation after mild COVID-19. A note on this clonotype: Its matching antigen is unknown.

TCRdb itself ran the 5' RACE reads through MiXCR, one entry per CDR3 protein. Among around 90,000 distinct CDR3 sequences listed, around 15% were seen once. General study findings and limits: The pre-infection memory compartment contained some responding clones, suggesting cross-reactive memory joined.

V lost 0 bases, J lost 3 bases, and 1 base stayed unmatched. The CDR3 has 14 amino acids. This receptor was taken from a man aged 18 to 30 who had mild COVID-19 (a few samples of this study predate the infection). Cell type and time point are not known. Input material: PBMCs or a T cell subset sorted from them (not recorded which). V usage is TRBV12-3 or TRBV12-4 and J usage is TRBJ2-7; 8 nucleotides line up with TRBD2. The CDR3 DNA reads TGTGCCAGCAGTTTAGCCAGCGGGGGCTACGAGCAGTACGTC. It translates to CASSLASGGYEQYV.